This paragraph covers one T cell receptor (beta chain) sequence. Its antigen is undetermined. The data are from a study of shared clonotypes between healthy human individuals. Germline lookup yields CDR1 SGHTS and CDR2 YDEGEE. Deletions cut 4 bases from V and 9 bases from J, with 14 bases between. The CDR3 spans 13 residues. General study points: Tissues were not sampled, only blood, and their repertoires likely differ.

This table comes from immunoSEQ multiplex PCR, and its TCRdb copy is limited to in-frame clones, with some not included. The sample contains approximately 340,000 clones, 70% to 75% of which appear only once. The sequenced sample was memory CD4+ T cells sorted from blood. Subset reported: CD45RA-negative fraction. The TCR sequence derives from a man aged 25 to 40 in good health. The V gene is TRBV5-8, the J gene TRBJ1-5, with a possible D match to TRBD1 (6 bases). In DNA, the CDR3 is TGTGCCAGCAGCCTCGGACAGTCTCTGCCCCAGCATTTT. Translating it yields CASSLGQSLPQHF. The whole variable domain, remainder taken from reference TRBV5-8 and TRBJ1-5, is EAGVTQSPTHLIKTRGQQATLRCSPISGHTSVYWYQQALGLGLQFLLWYDEGEERNRGNFPPRFSGRQFPNYSSELNVNALELEDSALYLCASSLGQSLPQHFGDGTRLSIL.